A selection of T cell receptor beta chains follows, all from one sample in a study of shared clonotypes between healthy human individuals. TCRdb's copy holds only in-frame clones and misses some; the assay was immunoSEQ multiplex PCR. The data show about 680,000 clones, about 90% seen once. The sample consisted of naive CD8+ T cells sorted from blood. The receptors were gathered from a man between 25 and 39 years old in good health. Both conserved end residues are part of each CDR3. The order of the fields is clone size, D gene, V gene, J gene, CDR3 protein, CDR3 DNA. The D gene is left open where the match is weak. Only some rows state a clone size, as once, few, many or a class for expanded clones.

clone size: NA
D gene: TRBD2
V gene: TRBV5-5
J gene: TRBJ2-7
CDR3 protein: CASSPLRSGSYEQYF
CDR3 DNA: TGTGCCAGCAGCCCACTAAGAAGCGGGAGTTACGAGCAGTACTTC

clone size: NA
D gene: NA
V gene: TRBV7-6
J gene: TRBJ1-2
CDR3 protein: CASSPGTGYGYTF
CDR3 DNA: TGTGCCAGCAGCCCCGGGACGGGTTATGGCTACACCTTC

clone size: NA
D gene: TRBD2
V gene: TRBV7-8
J gene: TRBJ2-1
CDR3 protein: CASSTRAGGFYNEQFF
CDR3 DNA: TGTGCCAGCAGCACCCGAGCGGGAGGGTTCTACAATGAGCAGTTCTTC

clone size: NA
D gene: TRBD2
V gene: TRBV11-3
J gene: TRBJ2-1
CDR3 protein: CASSEAGDDNEQFF
CDR3 DNA: TGTGCCAGCAGCGAAGCGGGAGATGACAATGAGCAGTTCTTC

clone size: NA
D gene: TRBD1
V gene: TRBV28
J gene: TRBJ2-7
CDR3 protein: CASSGQGAKVYEQYF
CDR3 DNA: TGTGCCAGCAGTGGACAGGGGGCGAAGGTCTACGAGCAGTACTTC

clone size: NA
D gene: NA
V gene: TRBV5-6
J gene: TRBJ2-3
CDR3 protein: CASSFWGASTDTQYF
CDR3 DNA: TGTGCCAGCAGCTTTTGGGGGGCTAGCACAGATACGCAGTATTTT

clone size: NA
D gene: NA
V gene: TRBV19
J gene: TRBJ2-3
CDR3 protein: CASISNPARYTQYF
CDR3 DNA: TGTGCCAGTATCTCGAACCCAGCCCGATATACGCAGTATTTT

clone size: once
D gene: NA
V gene: TRBV4-1
J gene: TRBJ1-4
CDR3 protein: CASSQDPPRGPNEKLFF
CDR3 DNA: TGCGCCAGCAGCCAAGATCCCCCGCGGGGGCCGAATGAAAAACTGTTTTTT

clone size: NA
D gene: NA
V gene: TRBV29-1
J gene: TRBJ2-2
CDR3 protein: CSVERDNTGELFF
CDR3 DNA: TGCAGCGTTGAGCGAGATAACACCGGGGAGCTGTTTTTT

clone size: NA
D gene: NA
V gene: TRBV7-9
J gene: TRBJ2-1
CDR3 protein: CASSLEEAYNEQFF
CDR3 DNA: TGTGCCAGCAGCTTAGAGGAGGCCTACAATGAGCAGTTCTTC

clone size: NA
D gene: TRBD2
V gene: TRBV28
J gene: TRBJ2-1
CDR3 protein: CASSTFLAPSGMEIYNEQFF
CDR3 DNA: TGTGCCAGCAGTACCTTTCTTGCCCCTAGCGGGATGGAAATCTACAATGAGCAGTTCTTC

clone size: NA
D gene: TRBD2
V gene: TRBV29-1
J gene: TRBJ2-1
CDR3 protein: CSVAGTSGSPYNEQFF
CDR3 DNA: TGCAGCGTGGCCGGGACTAGCGGGAGCCCCTACAATGAGCAGTTCTTC

clone size: few
D gene: TRBD1
V gene: TRBV2
J gene: TRBJ2-5
CDR3 protein: CASHTGGLETQYF
CDR3 DNA: TGTGCCAGCCATACAGGGGGCTTGGAGACCCAGTACTTC

clone size: once
D gene: NA
V gene: TRBV2
J gene: TRBJ1-2
CDR3 protein: CATHGGQSGYTF
CDR3 DNA: TGTGCCACCCATGGGGGTCAATCTGGCTACACCTTC

clone size: NA
D gene: NA
V gene: TRBV6-1
J gene: TRBJ2-7
CDR3 protein: CASSEVAPLYEQYF
CDR3 DNA: TGTGCCAGCAGTGAAGTCGCGCCGTTATACGAGCAGTACTTC

clone size: once
D gene: NA
V gene: TRBV27
J gene: TRBJ1-1
CDR3 protein: CASSLSLQGWTEAFF
CDR3 DNA: TGTGCCAGCAGTCTATCCCTACAGGGTTGGACTGAAGCTTTCTTT

clone size: NA
D gene: NA
V gene: TRBV12-5
J gene: TRBJ2-3
CDR3 protein: CASGGPLERTQYF
CDR3 DNA: TGTGCTAGTGGGGGACCACTTGAACGCACGCAGTATTTT

clone size: once
D gene: TRBD2
V gene: TRBV27
J gene: TRBJ2-3
CDR3 protein: CASSLNWASGRTDTQYF
CDR3 DNA: TGTGCCAGCAGTTTAAATTGGGCTAGCGGGAGGACAGATACGCAGTATTTT

clone size: NA
D gene: NA
V gene: TRBV27
J gene: TRBJ2-7
CDR3 protein: CASSSDWDYEQYF
CDR3 DNA: TGTGCCAGCAGTTCAGACTGGGACTACGAGCAGTACTTC

clone size: NA
D gene: TRBD1
V gene: TRBV4-1
J gene: TRBJ2-2
CDR3 protein: CASSTGQGPTEELFF
CDR3 DNA: TGCGCCAGCAGCACCGGACAGGGGCCCACCGAGGAGCTGTTTTTT

clone size: NA
D gene: NA
V gene: TRBV27
J gene: TRBJ1-4
CDR3 protein: CASSLQGTEKLFF
CDR3 DNA: TGTGCCAGCAGTTTACAAGGGACTGAAAAACTGTTTTTT

clone size: NA
D gene: TRBD1
V gene: TRBV7-2
J gene: TRBJ2-1
CDR3 protein: CASRGQGARSSYNEQFF
CDR3 DNA: TGTGCCAGCAGGGGACAGGGGGCGAGGAGCTCCTACAATGAGCAGTTCTTC

clone size: NA
D gene: NA
V gene: TRBV7-7
J gene: TRBJ2-7
CDR3 protein: CASSLGVSTGSYEQYF
CDR3 DNA: TGTGCCAGCAGCTTAGGGGTGTCGACAGGCTCCTACGAGCAGTACTTC

clone size: once
D gene: NA
V gene: TRBV27
J gene: TRBJ2-7
CDR3 protein: CASSLSLSYEQYF
CDR3 DNA: TGTGCCAGCAGTTTATCCCTCTCCTACGAGCAGTACTTC

clone size: NA
D gene: TRBD1
V gene: TRBV27
J gene: TRBJ2-7
CDR3 protein: CASSLSGQGGYEQYF
CDR3 DNA: TGTGCCAGCAGTTTATCAGGACAGGGGGGCTACGAGCAGTACTTC

clone size: NA
D gene: NA
V gene: TRBV7-9
J gene: TRBJ2-3
CDR3 protein: CASSFLRGPDTQYF
CDR3 DNA: TGTGCCAGCAGCTTTTTAAGGGGCCCAGATACGCAGTATTTT

clone size: NA
D gene: NA
V gene: TRBV2
J gene: TRBJ2-2
CDR3 protein: CASSEALGAGVFTGELFF
CDR3 DNA: TGTGCCAGCAGTGAAGCACTGGGGGCGGGAGTTTTCACCGGGGAGCTGTTTTTT

clone size: NA
D gene: TRBD1
V gene: TRBV5-4
J gene: TRBJ1-2
CDR3 protein: CASSPRTGVLANYGYTF
CDR3 DNA: TGTGCCAGCAGCCCAAGGACAGGTGTCCTAGCTAACTATGGCTACACCTTC

clone size: NA
D gene: NA
V gene: TRBV7-8
J gene: TRBJ2-7
CDR3 protein: CASRPDRHYEQYF
CDR3 DNA: TGTGCCAGCAGACCAGACAGGCACTACGAGCAGTACTTC

clone size: NA
D gene: NA
V gene: TRBV28
J gene: TRBJ2-7
CDR3 protein: CASSLGAGFGPSYEQYF
CDR3 DNA: TGTGCCAGCAGTCTCGGGGCCGGGTTCGGACCCTCCTACGAGCAGTACTTC

clone size: once
D gene: NA
V gene: TRBV7-9
J gene: TRBJ2-3
CDR3 protein: CASSPNFAQYF
CDR3 DNA: TGTGCCAGCAGCCCAAATTTCGCGCAGTATTTT

clone size: NA
D gene: TRBD1
V gene: TRBV11-2
J gene: TRBJ1-2
CDR3 protein: CASSLGTGLVYGYTF
CDR3 DNA: TGTGCCAGCAGCTTAGGGACAGGGTTGGTGTATGGCTACACCTTC

clone size: NA
D gene: NA
V gene: TRBV7-9
J gene: TRBJ2-3
CDR3 protein: CASSSADTQYF
CDR3 DNA: TGTGCCAGCAGTAGTGCAGATACGCAGTATTTT

clone size: NA
D gene: TRBD2
V gene: TRBV2
J gene: TRBJ2-1
CDR3 protein: CASSAFGTSEYNEQFF
CDR3 DNA: TGTGCCAGCAGCGCCTTTGGGACTAGCGAATACAATGAGCAGTTCTTC

clone size: NA
D gene: TRBD2
V gene: TRBV30
J gene: TRBJ2-3
CDR3 protein: CAHTTGTSGSDTQYF
CDR3 DNA: TGTGCCCACACGACCGGGACTAGCGGGAGTGATACGCAGTATTTT

clone size: NA
D gene: NA
V gene: TRBV19
J gene: TRBJ1-2
CDR3 protein: CASSIARATNYGYTF
CDR3 DNA: TGTGCCAGTAGTATTGCCCGGGCTACTAACTATGGCTACACCTTC

clone size: NA
D gene: NA
V gene: TRBV27
J gene: TRBJ1-1
CDR3 protein: CASRGRLAEAFF
CDR3 DNA: TGTGCCAGCAGGGGCAGGTTGGCTGAAGCTTTCTTT

clone size: NA
D gene: NA
V gene: TRBV7-9
J gene: TRBJ2-7
CDR3 protein: CASSLGTGVGYEQYF
CDR3 DNA: TGTGCCAGCAGCTTAGGTACGGGAGTGGGATACGAGCAGTACTTC

clone size: NA
D gene: TRBD1
V gene: TRBV7-9
J gene: TRBJ1-5
CDR3 protein: CASSYSTGGNNQPQHF
CDR3 DNA: TGTGCCAGCAGCTACAGTACAGGGGGTAACAATCAGCCCCAGCATTTT

clone size: NA
D gene: TRBD1
V gene: TRBV2
J gene: TRBJ2-7
CDR3 protein: CACKPRDSSSYEQYF
CDR3 DNA: TGTGCCTGCAAACCCCGGGACAGTAGCTCCTACGAGCAGTACTTC

clone size: NA
D gene: TRBD1
V gene: TRBV7-2
J gene: TRBJ1-1
CDR3 protein: CASSPIGQGTSEAFF
CDR3 DNA: TGTGCCAGCAGCCCAATAGGACAGGGAACCTCCGAAGCTTTCTTT

clone size: NA
D gene: NA
V gene: TRBV7-9
J gene: TRBJ2-5
CDR3 protein: CASSTRGTQGIQETQYF
CDR3 DNA: TGTGCCAGCAGCACCAGGGGCACCCAGGGGATCCAAGAGACCCAGTACTTC

clone size: NA
D gene: NA
V gene: TRBV5-4
J gene: TRBJ2-1
CDR3 protein: CASSEGGLSSYNEQFF
CDR3 DNA: TGTGCCAGCAGCGAAGGAGGGCTCAGCTCCTACAATGAGCAGTTCTTC

clone size: once
D gene: NA
V gene: TRBV6-6
J gene: TRBJ2-3
CDR3 protein: CASNQGQTLTDTQYF
CDR3 DNA: TGTGCCAGCAACCAAGGACAGACCTTAACAGATACGCAGTATTTT

clone size: NA
D gene: NA
V gene: TRBV5-1
J gene: TRBJ1-2
CDR3 protein: CASSLEGPYYGYTF
CDR3 DNA: TGCGCCAGCAGCTTGGAGGGGCCCTACTATGGCTACACCTTC

clone size: NA
D gene: NA
V gene: TRBV19
J gene: TRBJ2-4
CDR3 protein: CASSRGLLYGAKNIQYF
CDR3 DNA: TGTGCCAGTAGTCGGGGACTCCTCTATGGGGCAAAAAACATTCAGTACTTC

clone size: NA
D gene: TRBD2
V gene: TRBV29-1
J gene: TRBJ2-2
CDR3 protein: CSVSGTSEYSTGELFF
CDR3 DNA: TGCAGCGTTTCCGGGACTAGCGAATACTCCACCGGGGAGCTGTTTTTT

clone size: NA
D gene: NA
V gene: TRBV27
J gene: TRBJ2-3
CDR3 protein: CASSSYRDTDTQYF
CDR3 DNA: TGTGCCAGCAGTTCTTACAGGGACACAGATACGCAGTATTTT

clone size: NA
D gene: NA
V gene: TRBV15
J gene: TRBJ1-1
CDR3 protein: CATSRESRGVAEAFF
CDR3 DNA: TGTGCCACCAGCAGAGAGAGCAGGGGAGTCGCTGAAGCTTTCTTT

clone size: NA
D gene: NA
V gene: TRBV6-5
J gene: TRBJ1-1
CDR3 protein: CASSYSVWESEAFF
CDR3 DNA: TGTGCCAGCAGTTACTCGGTCTGGGAAAGTGAAGCTTTCTTT

clone size: NA
D gene: NA
V gene: TRBV15
J gene: TRBJ2-3
CDR3 protein: CATSNLAPDTQYF
CDR3 DNA: TGTGCCACCAGTAACCTAGCCCCAGATACGCAGTATTTT

clone size: once
D gene: NA
V gene: TRBV14
J gene: TRBJ2-7
CDR3 protein: CASSQDPGLNEQYF
CDR3 DNA: TGTGCCAGCAGCCAAGACCCAGGGTTGAACGAGCAGTACTTC

clone size: once
D gene: TRBD2
V gene: TRBV29-1
J gene: TRBJ2-1
CDR3 protein: CSVELAGGPYNEQFF
CDR3 DNA: TGCAGCGTTGAATTGGCGGGAGGGCCCTACAATGAGCAGTTCTTC